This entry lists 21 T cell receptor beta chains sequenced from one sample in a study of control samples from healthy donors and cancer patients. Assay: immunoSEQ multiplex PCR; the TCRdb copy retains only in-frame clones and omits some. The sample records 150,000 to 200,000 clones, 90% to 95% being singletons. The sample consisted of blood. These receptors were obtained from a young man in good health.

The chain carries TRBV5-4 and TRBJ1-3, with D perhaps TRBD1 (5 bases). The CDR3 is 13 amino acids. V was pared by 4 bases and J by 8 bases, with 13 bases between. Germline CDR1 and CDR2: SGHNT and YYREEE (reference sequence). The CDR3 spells CASSQAGEDTIYF. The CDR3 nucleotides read TGTGCCAGCAGCCAAGCGGGGGAAGACACCATATATTTT.

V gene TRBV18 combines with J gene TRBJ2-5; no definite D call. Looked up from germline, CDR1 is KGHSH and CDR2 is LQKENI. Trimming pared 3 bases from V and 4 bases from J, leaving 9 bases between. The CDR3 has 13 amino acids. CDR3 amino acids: CASSPGSLETQYF. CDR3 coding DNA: TGTGCCAGCTCACCGGGCAGCTTAGAGACCCAGTACTTC.

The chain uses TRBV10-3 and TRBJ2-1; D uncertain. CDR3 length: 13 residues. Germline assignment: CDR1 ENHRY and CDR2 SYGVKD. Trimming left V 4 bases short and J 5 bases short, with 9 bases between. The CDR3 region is CAISALQNNEQFF. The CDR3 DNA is TGTGCCATCAGTGCATTGCAGAACAATGAGCAGTTCTTC.

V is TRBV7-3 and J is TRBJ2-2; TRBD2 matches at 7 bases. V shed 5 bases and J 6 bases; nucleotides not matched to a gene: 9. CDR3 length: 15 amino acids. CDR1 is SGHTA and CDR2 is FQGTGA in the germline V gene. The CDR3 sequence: CASSPLAVSPGELFF. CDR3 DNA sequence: TGTGCCAGCAGCCCCCTAGCGGTATCTCCCGGGGAGCTGTTTTTT.

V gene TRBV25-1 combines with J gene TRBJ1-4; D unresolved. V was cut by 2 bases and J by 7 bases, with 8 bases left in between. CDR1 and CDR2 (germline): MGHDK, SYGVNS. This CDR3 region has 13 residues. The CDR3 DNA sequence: TGTGCCAGCAGTGAAGAATGGGTTGAAAAACTGTTTTTT. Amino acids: CASSEEWVEKLFF. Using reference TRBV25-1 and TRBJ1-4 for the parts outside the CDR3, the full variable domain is EADIYQTPRYLVIGTGKKITLECSQTMGHDKMYWYQQDPGMELHLIHYSYGVNSTEKGDLSSESTVSRIRTEHFPLTLESARPSHTSQYLCASSEEWVEKLFFGSGTQLSVL.

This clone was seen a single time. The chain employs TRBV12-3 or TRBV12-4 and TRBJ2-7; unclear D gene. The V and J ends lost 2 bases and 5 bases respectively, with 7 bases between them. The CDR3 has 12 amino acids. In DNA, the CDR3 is TGTGCCAGCAGTTTACTACCCCACGAGCAGTACTTC. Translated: CASSLLPHEQYF.

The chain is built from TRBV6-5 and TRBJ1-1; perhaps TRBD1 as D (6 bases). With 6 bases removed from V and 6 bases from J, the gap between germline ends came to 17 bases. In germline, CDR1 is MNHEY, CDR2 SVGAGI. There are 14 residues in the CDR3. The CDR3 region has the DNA TGTGCCAGCAGCAACAGGGCGACGAAGGCTGAAGCTTTCTTT. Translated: CASSNRATKAEAFF.

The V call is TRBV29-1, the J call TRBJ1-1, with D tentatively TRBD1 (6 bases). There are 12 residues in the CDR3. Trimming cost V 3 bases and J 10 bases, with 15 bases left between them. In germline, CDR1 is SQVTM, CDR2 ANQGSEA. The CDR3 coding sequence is TGCAGCGTTGAGCCAGGGGAGAGGGTAGCTTTCTTT. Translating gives CSVEPGERVAFF. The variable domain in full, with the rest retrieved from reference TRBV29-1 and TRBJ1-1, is SAVISQKPSRDICQRGTSLTIQCQVDSQVTMMFWYRQQPGQSLTLIATANQGSEATYESGFVIDKFPISRPNLTFSTLTVSNMSPEDSSIYLCSVEPGERVAFFGQGTRLTVV.

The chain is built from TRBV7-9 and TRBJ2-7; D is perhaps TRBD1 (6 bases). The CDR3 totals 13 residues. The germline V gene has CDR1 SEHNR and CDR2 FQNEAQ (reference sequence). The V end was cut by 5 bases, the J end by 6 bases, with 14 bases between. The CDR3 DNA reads TGTGCCAGCAGCACAATAGGGGGTTTCGAGCAGTACTTC. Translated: CASSTIGGFEQYF.

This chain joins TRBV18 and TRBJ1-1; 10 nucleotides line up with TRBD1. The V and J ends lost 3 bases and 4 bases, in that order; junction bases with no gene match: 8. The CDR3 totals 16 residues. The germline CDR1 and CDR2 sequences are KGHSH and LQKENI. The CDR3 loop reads CASSPMTGGAGTEAFF. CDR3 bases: TGTGCCAGCTCACCCATGACAGGGGGCGCCGGCACTGAAGCTTTCTTT.

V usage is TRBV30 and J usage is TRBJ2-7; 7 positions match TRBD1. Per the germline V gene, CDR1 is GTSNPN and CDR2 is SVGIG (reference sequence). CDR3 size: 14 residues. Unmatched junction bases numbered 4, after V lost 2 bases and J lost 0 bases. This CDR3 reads CAWSRAGGSYEQYF. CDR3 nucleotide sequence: TGTGCCTGGAGTAGGGCAGGGGGCTCCTACGAGCAGTACTTC.

CDR3 bases: TGTGCCAGCAGCCCAGGACAGGGCCGTTCACCCCTCCACTTT. Amino acids: CASSPGQGRSPLHF. The chain carries TRBV7-3 and TRBJ1-6, with 8 bases identical to TRBD1. Germline V gene data show CDR1 as SGHTA and CDR2 as FQGTGA. The J segment lost 9 bases and the V segment lost 5 bases, leaving 6 bases of the junction unmatched. This CDR3 comprises 14 residues. The entire variable domain, with the rest obtained from reference TRBV7-3 and TRBJ1-6, is as follows: GAGVSQTPSNKVTEKGKYVELRCDPISGHTALYWYRQSLGQGPEFLIYFQGTGAADDSGLPNDRFFAVRPEGSVSTLKIQRTERGDSAVYLCASSPGQGRSPLHFGNGTRLTVT.

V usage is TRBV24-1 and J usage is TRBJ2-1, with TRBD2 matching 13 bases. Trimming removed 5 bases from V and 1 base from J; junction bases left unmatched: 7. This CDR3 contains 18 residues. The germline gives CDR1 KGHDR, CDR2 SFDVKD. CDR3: CATSAGGLAGRSYNEQFF. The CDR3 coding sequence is TGTGCCACCAGTGCCGGGGGACTAGCGGGAAGGTCCTACAATGAGCAGTTCTTC.

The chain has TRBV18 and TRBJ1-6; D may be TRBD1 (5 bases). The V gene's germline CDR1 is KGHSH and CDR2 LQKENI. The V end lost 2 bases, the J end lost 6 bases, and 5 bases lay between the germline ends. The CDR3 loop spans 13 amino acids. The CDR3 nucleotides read TGTGCCAGCTCACCAGGGGCTAATTCACCCCTCCACTTT. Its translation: CASSPGANSPLHF.

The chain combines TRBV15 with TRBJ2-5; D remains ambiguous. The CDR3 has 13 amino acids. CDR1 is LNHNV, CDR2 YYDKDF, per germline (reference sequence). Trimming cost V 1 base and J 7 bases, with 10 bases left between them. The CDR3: CATSRVSSGTQYF. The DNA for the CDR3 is TGTGCCACCAGCAGAGTCTCGAGTGGGACCCAGTACTTC.

In DNA form, the CDR3 reads TGTGCCAGCAGTTGGGGGACTAGCGGGAGAGCGCAGTATTTT. It codes for CASSWGTSGRAQYF. This sequence joins TRBV27 and TRBJ2-3; TRBD2 aligns across 14 bases. Per germline, CDR1 MNHEY and CDR2 SMNVEV (reference sequence). The CDR3 runs 14 residues. V lost 4 bases and J lost 10; bases outside the gene matches: 4.

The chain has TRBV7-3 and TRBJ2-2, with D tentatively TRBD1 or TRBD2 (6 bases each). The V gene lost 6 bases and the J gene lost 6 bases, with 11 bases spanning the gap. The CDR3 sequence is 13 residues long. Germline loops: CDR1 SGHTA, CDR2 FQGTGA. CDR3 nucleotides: TGTGCCAGCAGACCGGAGGGGGCCGGGGAGCTGTTTTTT. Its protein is CASRPEGAGELFF.

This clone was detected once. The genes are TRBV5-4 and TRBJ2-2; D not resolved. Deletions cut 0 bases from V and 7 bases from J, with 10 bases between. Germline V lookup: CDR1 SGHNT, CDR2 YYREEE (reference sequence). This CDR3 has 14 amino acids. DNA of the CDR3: TGTGCCAGCAGCTTGGCGATGGATGTCGGGGAGCTGTTTTTT. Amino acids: CASSLAMDVGELFF.

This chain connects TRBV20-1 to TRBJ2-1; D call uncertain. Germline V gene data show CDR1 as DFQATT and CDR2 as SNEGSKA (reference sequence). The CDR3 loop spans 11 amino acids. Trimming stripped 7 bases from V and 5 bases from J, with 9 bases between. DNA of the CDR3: TGCAGTGTCAGACCCGACAATGAGCAGTTCTTC. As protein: CSVRPDNEQFF.

The CDR3 bases are TGTGCCAGCAGCCCCAACGGCGGGAGCACAGATACGCAGTATTTT. It is translated as CASSPNGGSTDTQYF. V is TRBV5-4 and J is TRBJ2-3, with D maybe TRBD2 (5 bases). This CDR3 has 15 residues. Trimming removed 4 bases at V and 0 bases at J, with 12 bases between. Germline CDR1 reads SGHNT; CDR2 reads YYREEE (reference sequence).

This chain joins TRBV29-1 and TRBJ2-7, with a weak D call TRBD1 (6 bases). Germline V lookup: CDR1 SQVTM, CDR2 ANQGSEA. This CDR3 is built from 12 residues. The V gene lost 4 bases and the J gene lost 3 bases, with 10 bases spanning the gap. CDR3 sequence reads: CSVGKQGYEQYF. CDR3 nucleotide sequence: TGCAGCGTTGGGAAACAGGGCTACGAGCAGTACTTC.